Listed below are T cell receptor beta chains from one sample, sequenced in a study of cytomegalovirus exposure and HLA in healthy donors. The table came from immunoSEQ multiplex PCR; TCRdb's copy has only in-frame clones and leaves some out. Found here are more than 85,000 clones, 9.5% to 15% of them singletons; the top ten hold around 15%. The sample was PBMCs. The receptors originated from a man between 40 and 49 years old in good health and CMV-seropositive. Each CDR3 is given with its conserved first and last residue. The D gene is left open where the match is weak. Only part of the rows carry a size: once, few, many, or a class if the clone is expanded.

j_call	clone_size	d_call	v_call	cdr3_aa	cdr3_nt
TRBJ1-2	once	.	TRBV5-6	CASSPRGGGGYTF	TGTGCCAGCAGCCCACGGGGTGGAGGTGGTTACACCTTC
TRBJ2-3	few	.	TRBV19	CASSTLSSTDTQYF	TGTGCCAGTAGTACTTTATCTAGCACAGATACGCAGTATTTT
TRBJ1-1	.	TRBD1	TRBV29-1	CSVETGGGTEAFF	TGCAGCGTGGAAACAGGGGGCGGGACTGAAGCTTTCTTT
TRBJ1-1	.	.	TRBV11-2	CASSLVVRGRRAEAFF	TGTGCCAGCAGCTTAGTGGTCCGGGGACGGAGGGCTGAAGCTTTCTTT
TRBJ2-3	few	TRBD2	TRBV28	CASSSGLAGSDTQYF	TGTGCCAGCAGTTCCGGACTAGCGGGAAGTGATACGCAGTATTTT
TRBJ2-1	few	.	TRBV5-5	CASSLIPGREQFF	TGTGCCAGCAGCTTGATACCTGGCCGTGAGCAGTTCTTC
TRBJ2-3	.	TRBD2	TRBV7-2	CASSLEGGRRNTQYF	TGTGCCAGCAGCTTAGAGGGCGGGAGGAGGAATACGCAGTATTTT
TRBJ2-1	.	.	TRBV9	CASSVARYNEQFF	TGTGCCAGCAGCGTAGCTCGGTACAATGAGCAGTTCTTC
TRBJ2-5	.	TRBD2	TRBV5-1	CASSSDRTSGRVSKETQYF	TGCGCCAGCAGCTCGGACAGGACTAGCGGGAGAGTGTCTAAGGAGACCCAGTACTTC
TRBJ2-1	few	TRBD2	TRBV10-1	CASSARTSGRINEQFF	TGCGCCAGCAGTGCCCGGACTAGCGGGAGGATCAATGAGCAGTTCTTC
TRBJ2-7	few	.	TRBV9	CASSGGPSYEQYF	TGTGCCAGCAGCGGTGGGCCGAGTTACGAGCAGTACTTC
TRBJ1-2	few	TRBD1	TRBV5-1	CASSAGQEHYGYTF	TGCGCCAGCAGCGCGGGACAGGAACACTATGGCTACACCTTC
TRBJ2-7	.	.	TRBV7-9	CASSFFGGYEQYF	TGTGCCAGCAGCTTTTTCGGGGGCTACGAGCAGTACTTC
TRBJ2-7	few	TRBD2	TRBV27	CASSLGGTSSYEQYF	TGTGCCAGCAGTTTAGGTGGGACTAGCTCCTACGAGCAGTACTTC
TRBJ2-5	few	TRBD2	TRBV9	CASSRGLAAETQYF	TGTGCCAGCAGTCGGGGACTAGCGGCGGAGACCCAGTACTTC
TRBJ2-3	few	TRBD2	TRBV10-3	CATSAGGTDTQYF	TGTGCCACCTCAGCGGGAGGGACAGATACGCAGTATTTT
TRBJ2-2	few	TRBD1	TRBV7-9	CASRPGTGETGELFF	TGTGCCAGCAGACCCGGGACAGGGGAGACCGGGGAGCTGTTTTTT
TRBJ2-7	.	TRBD2	TRBV6-5	CASPVGRESNEQYF	TGTGCCAGCCCCGTAGGGCGGGAGTCCAACGAGCAGTACTTC
TRBJ2-3	.	.	TRBV4-2	CASSQGNIRDTDTQYF	TGTGCCAGCAGCCAAGGCAATATCCGGGACACAGATACGCAGTATTTT
TRBJ1-1	.	TRBD1	TRBV30	CAWSPQGYTEAFF	TGTGCCTGGAGTCCACAGGGGTACACTGAAGCTTTCTTT
TRBJ1-5	.	.	TRBV14	CASSRQTRFRLGAKKNNQPQHF	TGTGCCAGCAGCCGTCAGACGAGATTTAGGCTTGGGGCGAAAAAGAACAATCAGCCCCAGCATTTT
TRBJ1-5	few	.	TRBV6-5	CASSYGGWNQPQHF	TGTGCCAGCAGTTATGGGGGGTGGAATCAGCCCCAGCATTTT
TRBJ2-1	.	.	TRBV30	CAWSRLSGSSYNEQFF	TGTGCCTGGAGCCGACTCAGCGGCAGCTCCTACAATGAGCAGTTCTTC
TRBJ2-1	few	.	TRBV10-1	CASSVGRGSYNEQFF	TGCGCCAGCAGTGTTGGCAGGGGCTCCTACAATGAGCAGTTCTTC
TRBJ2-1	few	TRBD2	TRBV4-1	CASSQEGAGVGLAVYNEQFF	TGCGCCAGCAGCCAAGAAGGGGCGGGCGTCGGACTAGCGGTATACAATGAGCAGTTCTTC
TRBJ2-5	few	.	TRBV28	CASSLTSHPRGTQYF	TGTGCCAGCAGCCTTACTAGCCACCCTCGCGGGACCCAGTACTTC
TRBJ2-5	.	TRBD2	TRBV7-6	CASSFRDYVQETQYF	TGTGCCAGCAGCTTCCGGGACTATGTCCAAGAGACCCAGTACTTC
TRBJ2-7	few	TRBD2	TRBV30	CAWSRLAGYEQYF	TGTGCCTGGAGTCGTCTAGCGGGCTACGAGCAGTACTTC
TRBJ2-7	.	.	TRBV2	CASSAQGFPYEQYF	TGTGCCAGCAGCGCCCAGGGGTTCCCCTACGAGCAGTACTTC
TRBJ2-7	.	.	TRBV2	CASRTDAYEQYF	TGTGCCAGCAGGACAGATGCCTACGAGCAGTACTTC
TRBJ1-2	few	.	TRBV7-3	CASSLDPAANYGYTF	TGTGCCAGCAGCTTAGACCCCGCGGCGAACTATGGCTACACCTTC
TRBJ1-1	.	TRBD1	TRBV10-3	CAISGQGWNTEAFF	TGTGCCATCAGTGGACAGGGGTGGAACACTGAAGCTTTCTTT
TRBJ2-7	.	.	TRBV15	CATSREASGLYEQYF	TGTGCCACCAGCAGAGAGGCTAGTGGACTGTACGAGCAGTACTTC
TRBJ1-4	.	.	TRBV27	CASSSISANEKLFF	TGTGCCAGCAGTTCAATATCAGCTAATGAAAAACTGTTTTTT
TRBJ2-1	.	TRBD1	TRBV7-3	CASSPLGQGAFSEQFF	TGTGCCAGCAGCCCCCTCGGACAGGGGGCGTTTAGTGAGCAGTTCTTC
TRBJ1-5	.	.	TRBV7-2	CASSPGTGDSNQPQHF	TGTGCCAGCAGCCCGGGGACTGGAGATAGCAATCAGCCCCAGCATTTT
TRBJ2-7	.	TRBD2	TRBV16	CASSPTSGSYEQYF	TGTGCCAGCAGCCCCACTAGCGGGTCCTACGAGCAGTACTTC
TRBJ2-2	.	TRBD1	TRBV28	CATTDRAGELFF	TGTGCCACCACGGACAGGGCCGGGGAGCTGTTTTTT
TRBJ2-3	few	.	TRBV2	CASSEYGGGRDTQYF	TGTGCCAGCAGTGAATACGGTGGGGGCAGAGATACGCAGTATTTT
TRBJ2-1	few	.	TRBV7-2	CASSLVLAEQFF	TGTGCCAGCAGCTTAGTCCTAGCAGAGCAGTTCTTC
TRBJ2-3	few	TRBD2	TRBV7-2	CASSSLAGDTQYF	TGTGCCAGCAGCTCCTTAGCGGGAGATACGCAGTATTTT
TRBJ1-4	.	TRBD1	TRBV7-6	CASSLTGATNEKLFF	TGTGCCAGCAGCCTAACAGGGGCAACTAATGAAAAACTGTTTTTT
TRBJ1-3	.	TRBD1	TRBV5-1	CASSSDRDGNTIYF	TGCGCCAGCAGCTCGGACAGGGATGGAAACACCATATATTTT
TRBJ2-7	few	.	TRBV30	CAWSVGLHYEQYF	TGTGCCTGGAGTGTGGGGCTCCACTACGAGCAGTACTTC
TRBJ1-1	few	.	TRBV28	CASSFKLEAFF	TGTGCCAGCAGTTTTAAACTTGAAGCTTTCTTT
TRBJ1-3	.	.	TRBV7-7	CASSPDSSGNTIYF	TGTGCCAGCAGCCCGGACAGCTCTGGAAACACCATATATTTT
TRBJ1-5	.	TRBD1	TRBV28	CASQGTGGEPQHF	TGTGCCAGCCAAGGGACAGGCGGGGAGCCCCAGCATTTT
TRBJ1-4	.	TRBD1	TRBV29-1	CSGQTGGDEKLFF	TGCAGCGGTCAGACAGGGGGGGATGAAAAACTGTTTTTT
TRBJ2-7	.	.	TRBV6-5	CASTPLGRVSEQYF	TGTGCCAGCACCCCCCTGGGCCGCGTCTCCGAGCAGTACTTC
TRBJ2-1	.	.	TRBV4-1	CASSQVSNPGYNEQFF	TGCGCCAGCAGCCAAGTTAGTAACCCGGGGTACAATGAGCAGTTCTTC
TRBJ1-3	many	TRBD1	TRBV10-3	CAISSGTGSSNTIYF	TGTGCCATCAGCTCTGGGACAGGGAGTTCAAACACCATATATTTT
TRBJ2-7	few	.	TRBV6-6	CASSYESPGYEQYF	TGTGCCAGCAGTTACGAGAGTCCCGGCTACGAGCAGTACTTC
TRBJ2-5	.	TRBD2	TRBV10-3	CAISGAGARETQYF	TGTGCCATCAGTGGGGCGGGAGCTAGGGAGACCCAGTACTTC
TRBJ2-7	.	TRBD1	TRBV15	CATSKGGVSWEQYF	TGTGCCACCAGCAAAGGGGGCGTCTCCTGGGAGCAGTACTTC
TRBJ2-1	.	TRBD1	TRBV27	CASLAGTGLNNEQFF	TGTGCCAGCCTGGCGGGGACAGGGCTAAACAATGAGCAGTTCTTC